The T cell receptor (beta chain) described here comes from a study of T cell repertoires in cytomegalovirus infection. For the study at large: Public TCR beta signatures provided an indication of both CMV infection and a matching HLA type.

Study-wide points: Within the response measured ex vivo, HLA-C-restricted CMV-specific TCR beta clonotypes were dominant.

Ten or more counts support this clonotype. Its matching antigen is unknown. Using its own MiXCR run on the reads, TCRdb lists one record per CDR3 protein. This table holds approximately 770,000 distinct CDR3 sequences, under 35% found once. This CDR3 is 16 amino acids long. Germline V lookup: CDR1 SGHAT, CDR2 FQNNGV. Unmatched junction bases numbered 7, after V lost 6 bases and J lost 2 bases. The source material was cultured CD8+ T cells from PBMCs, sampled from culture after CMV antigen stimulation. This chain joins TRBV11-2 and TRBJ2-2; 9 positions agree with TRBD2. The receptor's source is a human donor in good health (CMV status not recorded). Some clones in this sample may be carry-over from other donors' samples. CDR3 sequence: CASSRASGVNTGELFF. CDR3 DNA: TGTGCCAGCAGTCGGGCTAGCGGGGTTAACACCGGGGAGCTGTTTTTT.